Shown below are 24 T cell receptor beta chains from a single sample sequenced in a study of read filtering for tumor transcriptome and immune sequencing. From 300 to 450 ng of RNA, a library with molecular barcoded alpha/delta and beta/gamma adaptors was made. TCRdb re-called the reads through MiXCR, storing one row per CDR3 protein. The sample has 40,000 to 55,000 distinct CDR3 sequences, around 19% seen once; the top ten hold roughly 14%. Source material: a population of CD138-negative cells sorted from bone marrow. These receptors all come from a donor at least 40 years old with multiple myeloma.

The V and J genes are TRBV5-5 and TRBJ2-2; 7 nucleotides agree with TRBD1. This CDR3 region has 13 residues. The J segment lost 4 bases and the V segment lost 6 bases, leaving 3 bases of the junction unmatched. Per the germline V gene, CDR1 is SGHKS and CDR2 is YYEKEE (reference sequence). CDR3 amino acids: CASTPGGTGELFF. The DNA of the CDR3 is TGTGCCAGCACCCCAGGGGGCACCGGGGAGCTGTTTTTT.

This clonotype is termed medium-sized. The V gene is TRBV7-6, the J gene TRBJ2-2; 7 bases align to TRBD2. V shed 4 bases, J shed 4 bases, and the junction held 6 bases outside the gene matches. The germline V gene has CDR1 SGHVS and CDR2 FNYEAQ. This CDR3 comprises 15 residues. The CDR3: CASSSAGVRTGELFF. The CDR3 DNA reads as TGTGCCAGCAGCTCCGCGGGAGTTCGCACCGGGGAGCTGTTTTTT.

This clonotype was detected many times. The chain has TRBV19 and TRBJ1-5; D gene uncertain. The ends were cut back, 1 base at V and 5 bases at J, with 9 bases in the middle. Germline assignment: CDR1 LNHDA and CDR2 SQIVND (reference sequence). The CDR3 is 14 residues long. The CDR3 is CASSIATPDQPQHF. The CDR3 nucleotides read TGTGCCAGTAGTATAGCGACACCCGATCAGCCCCAGCATTTT.

Comments on this clonotype: Possible read error: a much larger clone is one base away. The J gene is TRBJ1-4, the V gene TRBV11-3; maybe TRBD1 (6 bases). This CDR3 is built from 15 residues. Germline V gives CDR1 SGHNT, CDR2 YENEEA. In nucleotides, the CDR3 is TGTGCCAGCAGCCCCAGGACAGCAACTAATGAAAAACTGCTTTTT. This gives the protein CASSPRTATNEKLLF.

This clonotype was seen ten or more times. V gene TRBV7-8 combines with J gene TRBJ2-1; 7 bases are a match to TRBD2. CDR3 length equals 17 residues. Germline V gene data show CDR1 as SGHVS and CDR2 as FQNEAQ. V dropped 1 base and J dropped 9; count of bases not matched to a gene: 15. In nucleotides, the CDR3 is TGTGCCAGCAGCTTAGTGACGACTAGCATTTCCGTCGGTGAGCAGTTCTTC. This gives the protein CASSLVTTSISVGEQFF. The full variable domain, with the rest looked up from reference TRBV7-8 and TRBJ2-1, is GAGVSQSPRYKVAKRGQDVALRCDPISGHVSLFWYQQALGQGPEFLTYFQNEAQLDKSGLPSDRFFAERPEGSVSTLKIQRTQQEDSAVYLCASSLVTTSISVGEQFFGPGTRLTVL.

Turning to this clonotype: Just one base apart from a much larger clone, this may be a read error. The V call is TRBV25-1, the J call TRBJ1-1; D unresolved. The V and J ends lost 8 bases and 10 bases respectively, with 14 bases between them. The CDR3 runs to 11 residues. Germline V gives CDR1 MGHDK, CDR2 SYGVNS. The CDR3 DNA reads as TGTGCCAGCGGTACTAGGACTTTAGCTTTCTTT. Translation: CASGTRTLAFF.

This clonotype has a handful of counts. Its ends do not fully match the called genes, so a read error is possible. This sequence joins TRBV2 and TRBJ2-2; D uncertain. The CDR3 loop spans 12 amino acids. Germline assignment: CDR1 SNHLY and CDR2 FYNNEI. The CDR3 bases are TGTGCCGGCAGTAGGAACACCGGGGAGCTGTTTTTT. The encoded protein is CAGSRNTGELFF.

This clonotype was picked up many times. The rearrangement joins TRBV29-1 to TRBJ2-2, with D possibly matching TRBD1 (5 bases). Germline CDR1 and CDR2: SQVTM and ANQGSEA. The CDR3 runs 14 residues. Trimming shortened V by 7 bases and J by 0 bases, and 12 bases separated the two germline ends. CDR3 amino acids: CSAASRANTGELFF. CDR3 in DNA: TGCAGCGCAGCCAGCAGGGCGAACACCGGGGAGCTGTTTTTT.

This clonotype was counted many times. The chain is built from TRBV29-1 and TRBJ1-3; a weak D match, TRBD1 (6 bases). The CDR3 is 14 amino acids. Germline CDR1 and CDR2: SQVTM and ANQGSEA. Trimming left V 3 bases short and J 0 bases short, with 9 bases between. The chain's CDR3 is CSVDQGSSGNTIYF. The CDR3 DNA follows: TGCAGCGTTGATCAGGGGAGCTCTGGAAACACCATATATTTT. The variable domain in full, completed from reference TRBV29-1 and TRBJ1-3, reads SAVISQKPSRDICQRGTSLTIQCQVDSQVTMMFWYRQQPGQSLTLIATANQGSEATYESGFVIDKFPISRPNLTFSTLTVSNMSPEDSSIYLCSVDQGSSGNTIYFGEGSWLTVV.

In this sample, this clonotype turned up many times. The genes are TRBV6-5 and TRBJ1-1; D possibly corresponds to TRBD1 (5 bases). Germline V CDR1 and CDR2: MNHEY, SVGAGI. The CDR3 consists of 14 residues. Trimming pared 1 base from V and 5 bases from J, leaving 11 bases between. The CDR3 here is CASSYYPGDTEAFF. The CDR3 nucleotides read TGTGCCAGCAGTTACTACCCGGGGGATACTGAAGCTTTCTTT.

This clonotype was observed many times. The chain joins TRBV15 to TRBJ1-5; unclear D gene. This CDR3 spans 13 amino acids. Germline loops: CDR1 LNHNV, CDR2 YYDKDF (reference sequence). The germline V and J ends were trimmed by 1 base and 11 bases, with 12 bases remaining between them. CDR3 sequence reads: CATSRGPYMTQHF. CDR3 coding DNA: TGTGCCACCAGCAGAGGTCCCTACATGACCCAGCATTTT.

To note about this clonotype: Its ends do not fully match the called genes, so a read error is possible. This chain joins TRBV12-3 or TRBV12-4 and TRBJ1-1; possibly TRBD1 for D (5 bases). The CDR3 loop spans 13 amino acids. As DNA, the CDR3 is TGCGCCAACAGGTTGGGGGGGAACACTGAAGCTTTCTTT. It codes for CANRLGGNTEAFF.

This clonotype was observed many times. The chain recombines TRBV11-2 with TRBJ2-4, with TRBD2 identical over 11 bases. The V segment lost 2 bases and the J segment 8 bases; nucleotides outside the gene matches: 2. Per the germline V gene, CDR1 is SGHAT and CDR2 is FQNNGV. CDR3 length equals 14 residues. CDR3 in DNA: TGTGCCAGCAGCTTAACTAGCGGGAGTGACATTCAGTACTTC. Amino acids: CASSLTSGSDIQYF.

This clonotype was seen many times. The gene calls are TRBV6-5 and TRBJ2-1, with 11 nucleotides matching TRBD2. The junction had 7 bases not matched to a gene; V was cut back by 6 bases and J by 9 bases. This CDR3 has 14 amino acids. Germline CDR1 reads MNHEY; CDR2 reads SVGAGI. CDR3 region: CASSPLAGVGEQFF. CDR3 sequence (DNA): TGTGCCAGCAGCCCACTAGCGGGAGTGGGTGAGCAGTTCTTC.

This clonotype is a singleton in its sample. A much larger clone lies a single base off, so this may be a read error. The V and J genes are TRBV18 and TRBJ2-1, with 14 bases that match TRBD2. The CDR3 runs to 15 residues. Looked up from germline, CDR1 is KGHSH and CDR2 is LQKENI. CDR3 sequence: CASSSGLAGGSERFF. CDR3 bases: TGTGCCAGCTCATCAGGACTAGCGGGAGGTAGTGAGCGGTTCTTC.

This clonotype showed up many times. The J gene is TRBJ2-6, the V gene TRBV5-8, with unresolved D. The germline V gene encodes CDR1 SGHTS and CDR2 YDEGEE. This CDR3 is 14 amino acids long. V shed 2 bases and J shed 0 bases, with 3 bases lying between them. The CDR3, as DNA: TGTGCCAGCAGCTTATACTCTGGGGCCAACGTCCTGACTTTC. Encoded protein: CASSLYSGANVLTF. The variable domain in full, completed from reference TRBV5-8 and TRBJ2-6, reads EAGVTQSPTHLIKTRGQQATLRCSPISGHTSVYWYQQALGLGLQFLLWYDEGEERNRGNFPPRFSGRQFPNYSSELNVNALELEDSALYLCASSLYSGANVLTFGAGSRLTVL.

This clonotype is medium-sized in the sample. The CDR3 protein is CASSMGLADANEQFF. CDR3 DNA sequence: TGTGCCAGCAGCATGGGACTAGCGGACGCCAATGAGCAGTTCTTC. The J gene is TRBJ2-1, the V gene TRBV7-3; 11 bases fit TRBD2. Germline V gene sequence: CDR1 SGHTA, CDR2 FQGTGA. This CDR3 is 15 amino acids long. V gave up 5 bases and J gave up 6 bases; unmatched junction bases: 6.

The sample holds many counts of this clonotype. The genes are TRBV12-3 or TRBV12-4 and TRBJ2-3; 11 nucleotides align to TRBD2. V shed 5 bases and J 5 bases; nucleotides not matched to a gene: 6. This CDR3 is 15 amino acids long. CDR3 protein: CASSVSGRAGDTQYF. CDR3 in DNA: TGTGCCAGCAGTGTTAGCGGGAGGGCCGGAGATACGCAGTATTTT.

This clonotype was found many times. J is TRBJ1-1 and V is TRBV7-8; TRBD1 agrees at 9 bases. Germline CDR1 SGHVS, CDR2 FQNEAQ. V trimming: 0 bases; J trimming: 2 bases; junction bases outside the gene matches: 4. This CDR3 spans 16 amino acids. In nucleotides, the CDR3 is TGTGCCAGCAGCTTAGCGGGACAGGGCGTTAACACTGAAGCTTTCTTT. This translates into CASSLAGQGVNTEAFF.

This clonotype occurred many times. The rearrangement links TRBV18 to TRBJ2-1; maybe TRBD2 (6 bases). V was pared by 0 bases and J by 6 bases, with 18 bases between. Germline loops: CDR1 KGHSH, CDR2 LQKENI. This CDR3 spans 17 amino acids. CDR3 loop: CASSPPNYRERSNEQFF. In DNA form, the CDR3 reads TGTGCCAGCTCACCACCTAACTATCGGGAGAGATCCAATGAGCAGTTCTTC.

This clonotype showed up many times. The CDR3 DNA reads TGTGCCAGCAGTCCCTCCTACGAGCAGTACTTC. This encodes CASSPSYEQYF. The V call is TRBV6-1, the J call TRBJ2-7; the D is unclear. CDR3 length: 11 residues. Trimming shortened V by 5 bases and J by 0 bases, and 2 bases separated the two germline ends. Germline CDR1 reads MNHNS; CDR2 reads SASEGT.

This clonotype was found many times. The chain has TRBV5-1 and TRBJ2-5, with unresolved D. V shed 5 bases and J shed 0 bases, with 5 bases lying between them. Germline lookup yields CDR1 SGHRS and CDR2 YFSETQ. There are 12 residues in the CDR3. The CDR3 is CASRSDQETQYF. For the CDR3, the DNA is TGCGCCAGCAGGAGCGACCAAGAGACCCAGTACTTC.

This clonotype was detected ten times or more. The chain links TRBV6-2 or TRBV6-3 to TRBJ2-1, with a weak D call TRBD1 (6 bases). The germline V gene has CDR1 MNHEY and CDR2 SVGEGT. V lost 6 bases to trimming and J lost 2 bases, with 11 bases between them. The CDR3 totals 14 residues. The CDR3 DNA reads TGTGCCAGCAGGCAAACAGGGACCTACAATGAGCAGTTCTTC. It encodes CASRQTGTYNEQFF.

This clonotype was counted at least ten times. The chain employs TRBV2 and TRBJ2-1; possibly TRBD1 or TRBD2 for D (5 bases each). The V gene lost 7 bases and the J gene lost 4 bases, with 11 bases spanning the gap. CDR1 and CDR2 from the germline V gene are SNHLY and FYNNEI. The CDR3 spans 13 residues. CDR3 residues: CASTLGEYNEQFF. In DNA form, the CDR3 reads TGTGCCAGCACATTAGGGGAGTACAATGAGCAGTTCTTC. Drawing the rest from reference TRBV2 and TRBJ2-1, the complete variable domain is EPEVTQTPSHQVTQMGQEVILRCVPISNHLYFYWYRQILGQKVEFLVSFYNNEISEKSEIFDDQFSVERPDGSNFTLKIRSTKLEDSAMYFCASTLGEYNEQFFGPGTRLTVL.